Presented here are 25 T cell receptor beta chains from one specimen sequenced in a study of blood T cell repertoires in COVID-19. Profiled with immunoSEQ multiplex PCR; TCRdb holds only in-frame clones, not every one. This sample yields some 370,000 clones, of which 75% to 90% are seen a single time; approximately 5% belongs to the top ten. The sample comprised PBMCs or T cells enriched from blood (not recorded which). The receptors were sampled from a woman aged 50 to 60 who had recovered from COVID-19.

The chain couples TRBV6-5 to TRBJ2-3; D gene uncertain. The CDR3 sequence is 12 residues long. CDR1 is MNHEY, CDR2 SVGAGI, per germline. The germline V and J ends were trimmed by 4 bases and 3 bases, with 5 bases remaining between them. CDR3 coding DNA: TGTGCCAGCAGTTCGCGTACAGATACGCAGTATTTT. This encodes CASSSRTDTQYF.

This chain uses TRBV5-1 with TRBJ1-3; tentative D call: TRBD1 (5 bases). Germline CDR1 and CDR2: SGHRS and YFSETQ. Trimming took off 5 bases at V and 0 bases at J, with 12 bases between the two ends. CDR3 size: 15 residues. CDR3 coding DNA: TGCGCCAGCAGTATGGGGACTAGCTCTGGAAACACCATATATTTT. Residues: CASSMGTSSGNTIYF.

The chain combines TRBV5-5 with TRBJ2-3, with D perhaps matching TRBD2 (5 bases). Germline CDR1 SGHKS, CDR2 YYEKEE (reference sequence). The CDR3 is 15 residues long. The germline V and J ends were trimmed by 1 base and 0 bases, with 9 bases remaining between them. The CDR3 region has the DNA TGTGCCAGCAGCTTGTTATCGGGAAGCACAGATACGCAGTATTTT. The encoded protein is CASSLLSGSTDTQYF.

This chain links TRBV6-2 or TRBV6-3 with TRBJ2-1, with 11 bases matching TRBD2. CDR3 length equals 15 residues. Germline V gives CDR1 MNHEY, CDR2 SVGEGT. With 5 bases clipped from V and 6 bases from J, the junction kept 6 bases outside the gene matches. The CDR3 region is CASSRTSGSSNEQFF. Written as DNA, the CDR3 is TGTGCCAGCAGTAGAACTAGCGGGAGTTCCAATGAGCAGTTCTTC.

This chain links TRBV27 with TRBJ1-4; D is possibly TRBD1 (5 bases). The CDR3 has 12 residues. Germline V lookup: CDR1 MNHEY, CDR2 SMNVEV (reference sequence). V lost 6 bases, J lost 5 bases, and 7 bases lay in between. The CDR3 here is CASRRGNEKLFF. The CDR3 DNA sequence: TGTGCCAGCAGGCGGGGGAATGAAAAACTGTTTTTT.

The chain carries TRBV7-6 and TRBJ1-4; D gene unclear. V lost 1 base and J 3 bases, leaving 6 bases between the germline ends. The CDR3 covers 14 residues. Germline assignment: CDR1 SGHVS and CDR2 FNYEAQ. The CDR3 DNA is TGTGCCAGCAGCTTAGGGACTTCTAATGAAAAACTGTTTTTT. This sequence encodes CASSLGTSNEKLFF.

The CDR3 sequence: CASSHQEVYGNQPQHF. The CDR3 DNA is TGTGCCAGCAGCCACCAGGAAGTATACGGCAATCAGCCCCAGCATTTT. The V gene is TRBV6-6, the J gene TRBJ1-5; D call uncertain. This CDR3 is built from 16 residues. CDR1 MNHNY and CDR2 SVGAGI come from the germline V gene (reference sequence). V shed 6 bases and J shed 2 bases, with 17 bases lying between them.

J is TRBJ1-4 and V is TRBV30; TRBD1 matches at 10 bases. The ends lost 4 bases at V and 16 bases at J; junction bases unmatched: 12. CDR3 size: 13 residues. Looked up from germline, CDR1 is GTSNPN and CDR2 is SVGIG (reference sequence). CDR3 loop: CAWNRSPGQGKFF. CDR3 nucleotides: TGTGCCTGGAACCGGTCCCCGGGACAGGGGAAGTTTTTT. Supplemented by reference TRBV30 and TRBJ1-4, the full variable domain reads SQTIHQWPATLVQPVGSPLSLECTVEGTSNPNLYWYRQAAGRGLQLLFYSVGIGQISSEVPQNLSASRPQDRQFILSSKKLLLSDSGFYLCAWNRSPGQGKFFGSGTQLSVL.

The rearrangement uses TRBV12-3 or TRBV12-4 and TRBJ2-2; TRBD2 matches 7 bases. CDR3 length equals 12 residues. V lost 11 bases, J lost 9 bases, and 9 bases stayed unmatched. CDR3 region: CAAARGIRELFF. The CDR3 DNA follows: TGTGCCGCGGCGCGGGGGATACGGGAGCTGTTTTTT.

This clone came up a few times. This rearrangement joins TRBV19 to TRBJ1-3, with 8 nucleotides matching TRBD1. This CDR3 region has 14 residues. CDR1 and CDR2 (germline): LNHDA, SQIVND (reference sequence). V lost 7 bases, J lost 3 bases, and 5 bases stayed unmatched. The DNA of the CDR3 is TGTGCCAGTACAGCAGGGGGCATTGGAAACACCATATATTTT. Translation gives CASTAGGIGNTIYF.

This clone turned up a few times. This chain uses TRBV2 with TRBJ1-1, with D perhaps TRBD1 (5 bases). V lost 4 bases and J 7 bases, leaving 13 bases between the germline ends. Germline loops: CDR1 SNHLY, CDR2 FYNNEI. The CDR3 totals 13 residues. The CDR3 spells CASSVLGGDEAFF. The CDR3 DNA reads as TGTGCCAGCAGTGTATTGGGAGGGGATGAAGCTTTCTTT. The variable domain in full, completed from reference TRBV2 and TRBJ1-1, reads EPEVTQTPSHQVTQMGQEVILRCVPISNHLYFYWYRQILGQKVEFLVSFYNNEISEKSEIFDDQFSVERPDGSNFTLKIRSTKLEDSAMYFCASSVLGGDEAFFGQGTRLTVV.

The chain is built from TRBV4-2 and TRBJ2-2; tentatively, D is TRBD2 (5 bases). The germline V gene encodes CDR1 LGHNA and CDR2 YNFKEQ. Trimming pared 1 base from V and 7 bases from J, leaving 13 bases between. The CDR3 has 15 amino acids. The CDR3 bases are TGTGCCAGCAGCCAAGGGGTGGGTGAGGGCGGGGAGCTGTTTTTT. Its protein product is CASSQGVGEGGELFF.

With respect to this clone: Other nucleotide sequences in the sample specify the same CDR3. CDR3 sequence reads: CSASSNYGYTF. Written as DNA, the CDR3 is TGCAGTGCTAGCTCCAACTATGGCTACACCTTC. The V and J genes are TRBV20-1 and TRBJ1-2; D remains unclear. Trimming cost V 3 bases and J 2 bases, with 4 bases left between them. The CDR3 covers 11 residues. From germline, CDR1 is DFQATT and CDR2 SNEGSKA (reference sequence).

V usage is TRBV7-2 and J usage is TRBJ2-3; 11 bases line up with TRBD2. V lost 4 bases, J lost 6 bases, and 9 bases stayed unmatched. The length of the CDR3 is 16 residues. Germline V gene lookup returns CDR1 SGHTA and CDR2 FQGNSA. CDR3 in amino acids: CASSWILAGDGDTQYF. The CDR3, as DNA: TGTGCCAGCAGCTGGATACTAGCGGGAGACGGCGATACGCAGTATTTT.

The CDR3 DNA is TGCGCCAGCAGCTGGGGGACAGGATCGAACACCGGGGAGCTGTTTTTT. It specifies CASSWGTGSNTGELFF. This rearrangement joins TRBV5-1 to TRBJ2-2; 8 bases are a match to TRBD1. The CDR3 is made up of 16 amino acids. Trimming took 3 bases from V and 0 from J; bases not matched to a gene: 4. Germline V gene sequence: CDR1 SGHRS, CDR2 YFSETQ.

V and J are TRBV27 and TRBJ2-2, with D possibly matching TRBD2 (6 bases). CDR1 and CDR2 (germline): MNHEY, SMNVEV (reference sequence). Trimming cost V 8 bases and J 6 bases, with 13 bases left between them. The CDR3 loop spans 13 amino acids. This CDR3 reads CASRSSGAGELFF. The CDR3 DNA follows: TGTGCCAGCCGCAGTTCGGGAGCCGGGGAGCTGTTTTTT.

CDR3 bases: TGTGCCAGTAGTATAGGACGACAGGGGGCCGATTACGAGCAGTACTTC. Its protein product is CASSIGRQGADYEQYF. This chain joins TRBV19 and TRBJ2-7, with TRBD1 identical over 10 bases. Trimming cost V 1 base and J 4 bases; bases outside gene matches: 7. The germline V gene encodes CDR1 LNHDA and CDR2 SQIVND (reference sequence). This CDR3 region has 16 residues.

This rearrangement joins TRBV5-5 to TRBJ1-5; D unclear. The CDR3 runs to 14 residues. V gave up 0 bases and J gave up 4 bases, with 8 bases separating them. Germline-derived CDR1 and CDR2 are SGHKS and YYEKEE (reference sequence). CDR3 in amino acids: CASSLGQFNQPQHF. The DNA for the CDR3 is TGTGCCAGCAGCTTGGGCCAGTTTAATCAGCCCCAGCATTTT.

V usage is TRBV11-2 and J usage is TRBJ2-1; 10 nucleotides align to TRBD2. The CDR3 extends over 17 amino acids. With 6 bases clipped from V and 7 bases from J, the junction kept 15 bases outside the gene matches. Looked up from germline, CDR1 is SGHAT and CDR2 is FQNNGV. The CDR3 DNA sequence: TGTGCCAGCAGTCGAACGAGGAGCGGGAGGGGGGTGAATGAGCAGTTCTTC. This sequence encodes CASSRTRSGRGVNEQFF. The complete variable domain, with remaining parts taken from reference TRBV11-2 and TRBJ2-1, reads EAGVAQSPRYKIIEKRQSVAFWCNPISGHATLYWYQQILGQGPKLLIQFQNNGVVDDSQLPKDRFSAERLKGVDSTLKIQPAKLEDSAVYLCASSRTRSGRGVNEQFFGPGTRLTVL.

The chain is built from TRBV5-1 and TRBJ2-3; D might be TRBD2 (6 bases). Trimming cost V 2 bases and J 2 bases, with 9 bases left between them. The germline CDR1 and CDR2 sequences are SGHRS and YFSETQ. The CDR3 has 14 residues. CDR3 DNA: TGCGCCAGCAGCTTAGGCGGGGTCACAGATACGCAGTATTTT. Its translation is CASSLGGVTDTQYF.

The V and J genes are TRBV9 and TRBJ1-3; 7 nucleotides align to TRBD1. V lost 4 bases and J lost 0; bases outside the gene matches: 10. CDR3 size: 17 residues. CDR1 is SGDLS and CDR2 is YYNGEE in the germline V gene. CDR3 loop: CASSLWDSRRSGNTIYF. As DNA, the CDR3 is TGTGCCAGCAGCCTGTGGGACAGTCGACGCTCTGGAAACACCATATATTTT.

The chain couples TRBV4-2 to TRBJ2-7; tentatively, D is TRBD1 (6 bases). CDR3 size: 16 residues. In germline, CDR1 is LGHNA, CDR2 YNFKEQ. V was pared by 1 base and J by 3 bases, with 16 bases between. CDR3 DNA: TGTGCCAGCAGCCAAGGATCCGGGACACCAAGCTACGAGCAGTACTTC. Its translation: CASSQGSGTPSYEQYF.

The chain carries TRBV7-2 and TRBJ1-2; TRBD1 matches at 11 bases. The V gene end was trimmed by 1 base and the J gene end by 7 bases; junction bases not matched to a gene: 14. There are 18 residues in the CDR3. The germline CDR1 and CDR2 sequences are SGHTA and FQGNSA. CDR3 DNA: TGTGCCAGCAGCTTAGTGAGATTTGGCGGACAGGGGGCATTTGGCTACACCTTC. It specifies CASSLVRFGGQGAFGYTF.

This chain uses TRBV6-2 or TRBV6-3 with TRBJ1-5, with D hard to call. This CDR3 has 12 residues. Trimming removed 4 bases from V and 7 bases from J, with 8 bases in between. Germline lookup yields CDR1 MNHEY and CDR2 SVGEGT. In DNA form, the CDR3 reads TGTGCCAGCAGTTCCCTATTACAGCCCCAGCATTTT. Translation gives CASSSLLQPQHF.

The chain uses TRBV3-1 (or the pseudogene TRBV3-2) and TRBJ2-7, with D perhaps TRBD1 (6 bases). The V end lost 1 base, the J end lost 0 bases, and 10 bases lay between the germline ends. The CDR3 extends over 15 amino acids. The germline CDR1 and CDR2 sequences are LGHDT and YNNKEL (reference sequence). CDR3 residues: CASSQGQDSSYEQYF. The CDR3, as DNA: TGTGCCAGCAGCCAAGGTCAGGACAGCTCCTACGAGCAGTACTTC.